The source of this T cell receptor (beta chain) is a study of control samples from healthy donors and cancer patients (dated by TCRdb to 2020 to 2022). Its CDR3 holds 16 amino acids, cysteine through phenylalanine. The DNA shown is the 48-base CDR3, in frame from base 1. A distance of 13 bases separates the germline ends of V and J, which lose 1 base and 2 bases respectively. For CDR1 and CDR2, the germline V gene (reference sequence) lists SEHNR and FQNEAQ. Remarks on this clone: It lacks a known antigen. Per-base qualities were not stored, and no clone one base away is much larger.

The library relied on the immunoSEQ multiplex PCR assay. This is the immuneACCESS table as TCRdb keeps it, with only in-frame sequences that have V and J called. A part of the clones is gone; compared with another copy, unresolved V genes explain less than half, and the rest is unexplained. The sample table holds 180,000 or so clones, of which about 94% were seen once. Of the sample, over 3.5% is held by the ten largest clones. Rearrangement joined TRBV7-9 to TRBJ2-3, with the D gene uncertain. The sample was blood. The TCR sequence derives from a woman aged 60 to 75 in good health. The CDR3 reads CASSLGNRSPTDTQYF. The sequenced DNA is TGTGCCAGCAGCTTAGGCAACCGAAGCCCCACAGATACGCAGTATTTT.